A single sample gave rise to the 7 T cell receptor beta chains below, sequenced in a study of cytomegalovirus exposure and HLA in healthy donors. It was with 60 Vbeta and 13 Jbeta primers that the PCR ran. Sequencing used immunoSEQ multiplex PCR; TCRdb keeps in-frame clones, though not all of them. The repertoire holds roughly 150,000 clones, with more than 60% as singletons. The sequenced sample was PBMCs. The receptors stem from a woman aged 40 to 50 in good health and CMV-seropositive.

The chain has TRBV9 and TRBJ1-6, with 9 bases that match TRBD1. V shed 4 bases, J shed 8 bases, and the junction held 10 bases outside the gene matches. Germline values: CDR1 SGDLS, CDR2 YYNGEE. The CDR3 length is 16 residues. CDR3 residues: CASSTGTGTLHSPLHF. The CDR3 DNA is TGTGCCAGCAGCACCGGGACAGGGACTCTTCATTCACCCCTCCACTTT.

The chain couples TRBV30 to TRBJ1-2; 9 nucleotides line up with TRBD1. The germline V gene has CDR1 GTSNPN and CDR2 SVGIG (reference sequence). Trimming cost V 1 base and J 6 bases; bases outside gene matches: 6. This CDR3 comprises 14 residues. The CDR3 reads CAWSDRGQQDGYTF. Written as DNA, the CDR3 is TGTGCCTGGAGTGACAGGGGGCAGCAAGATGGCTACACCTTC.

The genes are TRBV5-1 and TRBJ1-1; a weak D match, TRBD1 (6 bases). Germline CDR1 reads SGHRS; CDR2 reads YFSETQ. The CDR3 runs 14 residues. Between the trimmed V and J ends, which lost 4 bases and 2 bases, there was a span of 12 bases. CDR3 in amino acids: CASSIQGLNTEAFF. The CDR3 region has the DNA TGCGCCAGCAGCATCCAGGGGCTTAACACTGAAGCTTTCTTT.

As regards this clone: At one boundary the junction diverges from the germline segment, which might be a read error. This CDR3 is CASSLDGWTVPTGANGLTF. CDR3 coding DNA: TGCGCCAGCAGCTTGGATGGGTGGACCGTACCGACTGGGGCCAACGGCCTGACTTTC. This chain joins TRBV5-1 and TRBJ2-6, with D possibly being TRBD1 (5 bases). Germline loops: CDR1 SGHRS, CDR2 YFSETQ. The CDR3 runs to 19 residues.

The chain uses TRBV6-1 and TRBJ1-4; TRBD1 aligns across 10 bases. The CDR3 consists of 16 residues. Germline CDR1 and CDR2: MNHNS and SASEGT. The ends lost 1 base at V and 8 bases at J; junction bases unmatched: 7. Here the CDR3 DNA reads TGTGCCAGCAGTGAAGGGGGGACAGGGGCAAGAGAAAAACTGTTTTTT. Translating gives CASSEGGTGAREKLFF.

The chain has TRBV6-1 and TRBJ2-3, with D uncertain. V gave up 2 bases and J gave up 6 bases, with 3 bases separating them. Germline V gives CDR1 MNHNS, CDR2 SASEGT. The CDR3 consists of 11 residues. The CDR3 sequence is CASSELDTQYF. The CDR3 region has the DNA TGTGCCAGCAGTGAACTTGATACGCAGTATTTT.

The table lists this clone with a few counts. The CDR3 DNA reads as TGTGCCAGCAGCTTGGCCGAGAAGCGGGGGAACCAAGAGACCCAGTACTTC. Residues: CASSLAEKRGNQETQYF. The rearrangement joins TRBV5-4 to TRBJ2-5; TRBD2 matches at 8 bases. The CDR3 consists of 17 residues. The trim removed 0 bases at V and 0 bases at J, leaving 7 bases unmatched. Germline V lookup: CDR1 SGHNT, CDR2 YYREEE (reference sequence).